The 16 T cell receptor beta chains in this list originate from one sample, sequenced in a study of control samples from healthy donors and cancer patients. TCRdb's copy holds only in-frame clones and misses some; the assay was immunoSEQ multiplex PCR. In the table there are about 41,000 clones, about 94% of which are singletons. The sample consisted of blood. These receptors were obtained from a man in his 60s in good health.

The chain employs TRBV4-1 and TRBJ2-2, with 9 bases that match TRBD2. J was trimmed by 0 bases and V by 3 bases; bases with no gene match: 5. There are 17 residues in the CDR3. Per the germline V gene, CDR1 is MGHRA and CDR2 is YSYEKL. For the CDR3, the DNA is TGCGCCAGCAGCCACCGACTAGCGGTCGCGAACACCGGGGAGCTGTTTTTT. This translates into CASSHRLAVANTGELFF.

V gene TRBV15 combines with J gene TRBJ1-4, with a possible D match to TRBD1 (6 bases). This CDR3 region has 16 residues. Per germline, CDR1 LNHNV and CDR2 YYDKDF (reference sequence). The ends were cut back, 3 bases at V and 2 bases at J, with 13 bases in the middle. The CDR3 nucleotides are TGTGCCACCAGCAGGGGAACAGGGACGACTAATGAAAAACTGTTTTTT. Protein: CATSRGTGTTNEKLFF. Using reference TRBV15 and TRBJ1-4 for the parts outside the CDR3, the full variable domain is DAMVIQNPRYQVTQFGKPVTLSCSQTLNHNVMYWYQQKSSQAPKLLFHYYDKDFNNEADTPDNFQSRRPNTSFCFLDIRSPGLGDTAMYLCATSRGTGTTNEKLFFGSGTQLSVL.

The rearrangement uses TRBV7-2 and TRBJ2-1; 7 bases align to TRBD2. Germline V gene data show CDR1 as SGHTA and CDR2 as FQGNSA. The CDR3 is 17 residues long. After removal of 1 base from V and 4 bases from J, the junction contained 10 bases not matched to a gene. CDR3 region: CASSLGRSRAGYNEQFF. In DNA form, the CDR3 reads TGTGCCAGCAGCTTAGGTCGTTCGCGAGCGGGGTACAATGAGCAGTTCTTC.

This sequence joins TRBV6-5 and TRBJ2-7, with 7 bases matching TRBD1. The J segment lost 3 bases and the V segment lost 7 bases, leaving 12 bases of the junction unmatched. Per germline, CDR1 MNHEY and CDR2 SVGAGI. This CDR3 is built from 15 residues. For the CDR3, the DNA is TGTGCCAGCAAGCGATCGCCAAACAGGGGCTACGAGCAGTACTTC. Encoded protein: CASKRSPNRGYEQYF.

The sample holds one count of this clone. The CDR3 DNA reads as TGTGCCAGCAGACTTTCCGGGAGGGCGCGGACCGGGGAGCTGTTTTTT. Encoded protein: CASRLSGRARTGELFF. The J gene is TRBJ2-2, the V gene TRBV2; 8 nucleotides align to TRBD2. V dropped 6 bases and J dropped 5; count of bases not matched to a gene: 11. This CDR3 is built from 16 residues. CDR1 and CDR2 from the germline V gene are SNHLY and FYNNEI.

This CDR3 reads CASRPVGAETQYF. The CDR3 coding sequence is TGTGCCAGCAGGCCCGTTGGGGCAGAGACCCAGTACTTC. The V call is TRBV12-3 or TRBV12-4, the J call TRBJ2-5; a possible D gene is TRBD1 (5 bases). The CDR3 has 13 amino acids. Trimming took 6 bases from V and 4 from J, leaving 12 bases between them.

This chain uses TRBV6-5 with TRBJ2-7; the match to TRBD1 covers 8 bases. V lost 8 bases to trimming and J lost 6 bases; unmatched junction nucleotides: 6. Per germline, CDR1 MNHEY and CDR2 SVGAGI. This CDR3 contains 12 residues. The CDR3 DNA reads TGTGCCAGCCGACAGGGGTCTCGCGAGCAGTACTTC. Protein: CASRQGSREQYF.

The chain carries TRBV19 and TRBJ1-1; 10 bases map to TRBD1. This CDR3 contains 14 residues. Germline assignment: CDR1 LNHDA and CDR2 SQIVND (reference sequence). V gave up 5 bases and J gave up 5 bases; unmatched junction bases: 5. CDR3 sequence: CASSATGGWTEAFF. CDR3 coding DNA: TGTGCCAGTAGTGCGACAGGGGGCTGGACTGAAGCTTTCTTT.

This sequence joins TRBV25-1 and TRBJ2-5, with a possible D match to TRBD1 (5 bases). The V end lost 4 bases, the J end lost 1 base, and 13 bases lay between the germline ends. Germline V CDR1 and CDR2: MGHDK, SYGVNS. This CDR3 region has 15 residues. The CDR3: CASSGGDPIQETQYF. DNA for the CDR3: TGTGCCAGCAGTGGGGGCGACCCTATCCAAGAGACCCAGTACTTC. The complete variable domain, with remaining parts taken from reference TRBV25-1 and TRBJ2-5, reads EADIYQTPRYLVIGTGKKITLECSQTMGHDKMYWYQQDPGMELHLIHYSYGVNSTEKGDLSSESTVSRIRTEHFPLTLESARPSHTSQYLCASSGGDPIQETQYFGPGTRLLVL.

The CDR3 DNA reads as TGTGCCAGCAGCTTGTCTCAACGGAACACCGGGGAGCTGTTTTTT. It is translated as CASSLSQRNTGELFF. This chain joins TRBV5-4 and TRBJ2-2; D ambiguous. Per germline, CDR1 SGHNT and CDR2 YYREEE (reference sequence). The germline V and J ends were trimmed by 1 base and 1 base, with 8 bases remaining between them. The CDR3 is 15 amino acids.

The chain is built from TRBV29-1 and TRBJ1-2; 8 nucleotides match TRBD1. Losses at the gene ends were 1 base for V and 8 bases for J; bases not matched to a gene: 9. The germline CDR1 and CDR2 sequences are SQVTM and ANQGSEA. The CDR3 totals 14 residues. The CDR3 bases are TGCAGCGTTGAAGCGCAGGGGGCACTACTCGGCTACACCTTC. Its protein is CSVEAQGALLGYTF.

The rearrangement joins TRBV18 to TRBJ1-1, with 10 bases that match TRBD1. The V gene's germline CDR1 is KGHSH and CDR2 LQKENI. This CDR3 comprises 17 residues. V was pared by 2 bases and J by 10 bases, with 16 bases of the junction left unmatched. The CDR3 spells CASSPLARTGGTLRAFF. In nucleotides, the CDR3 is TGTGCCAGCTCACCATTAGCCCGGACAGGGGGTACCCTTAGAGCTTTCTTT.

V gene TRBV27 combines with J gene TRBJ2-7; 15 positions agree with TRBD2. Unmatched junction bases numbered 12, after V lost 5 bases and J lost 4 bases. CDR3 length: 18 amino acids. In germline, CDR1 is MNHEY, CDR2 SMNVEV (reference sequence). The CDR3 here is CASSPIRTSGRAGYEQYF. The CDR3 coding sequence is TGTGCCAGCAGTCCCATACGGACTAGCGGGAGGGCCGGGTACGAGCAGTACTTC.

V and J are TRBV5-1 and TRBJ1-1; D unclear. CDR1 and CDR2 from the germline V gene are SGHRS and YFSETQ. Between the trimmed V and J ends, which lost 1 base and 5 bases, there was a span of 9 bases. This CDR3 has 13 amino acids. In DNA, the CDR3 is TGCGCCAGCAGCTTGCTAGATGAAACTGAAGCTTTCTTT. It yields the protein CASSLLDETEAFF.

This rearrangement joins TRBV5-6 to TRBJ2-7; TRBD1 matches 7 bases. Germline V gene data show CDR1 as SGHDT and CDR2 as YYEEEE. The V segment lost 5 bases and the J segment 6 bases; nucleotides outside the gene matches: 2. The CDR3 runs 11 residues. Written as DNA, the CDR3 is TGTGCCAGCAGGGACAGGCTCGAGCAGTACTTC. Its protein is CASRDRLEQYF. The full variable domain, completed using reference TRBV5-6 and TRBJ2-7, is DAGVTQSPTHLIKTRGQQVTLRCSPKSGHDTVSWYQQALGQGPQFIFQYYEEEERQRGNFPDRFSGHQFPNYSSELNVNALLLGDSALYLCASRDRLEQYFGPGTRLTVT.

The rearrangement links TRBV18 to TRBJ1-5; weak D call: TRBD1 (6 bases). Trimming took 2 bases from V and 3 from J, leaving 17 bases between them. This CDR3 has 17 residues. Germline CDR1 KGHSH, CDR2 LQKENI. CDR3 coding DNA: TGTGCCAGCTCACCAGGGGGCCCTGGCTTTGACAATCAGCCCCAGCATTTT. Translation gives CASSPGGPGFDNQPQHF.